The 30 T cell receptor beta chains presented below share a single source sample, sequenced in a study of blood T cell repertoires in COVID-19. The repertoire was sequenced with immunoSEQ multiplex PCR; TCRdb's copy has only in-frame clones and lacks some. In the table there are under 300,000 clones, about four fifths of which are singletons. Sequenced material: peripheral blood. The origin of the receptors is a woman over 75 with acute or convalescent COVID-19.

The chain carries TRBV30 and TRBJ1-4; D unresolved. The V end lost 0 bases, the J end lost 4 bases, and 9 bases lay between the germline ends. Germline CDR1 and CDR2: GTSNPN and SVGIG (reference sequence). The CDR3 covers 14 residues. DNA of the CDR3: TGTGCCTGGAGTGTACGAGGTGGTAATGAAAAACTGTTTTTT. Its protein is CAWSVRGGNEKLFF.

The CDR3 region is CASSLARTGVGYNQPQHF. The CDR3 bases are TGTGCCAGCAGCTTGGCACGGACAGGGGTTGGTTACAATCAGCCCCAGCATTTT. This sequence joins TRBV5-8 and TRBJ1-5, with 9 nucleotides matching TRBD1. The junction had 10 bases not matched to a gene; V was cut back by 0 bases and J by 3 bases. CDR1 and CDR2 (germline): SGHTS, YDEGEE. The CDR3 runs to 18 residues. Combining the CDR3 with reference TRBV5-8 and TRBJ1-5 gives the whole variable domain EAGVTQSPTHLIKTRGQQATLRCSPISGHTSVYWYQQALGLGLQFLLWYDEGEERNRGNFPPRFSGRQFPNYSSELNVNALELEDSALYLCASSLARTGVGYNQPQHFGDGTRLSIL.

This clone appeared a single time. The CDR3 bases are TGTGCCAGTACTCAGAAATGGCAGGCCCTGTATGGCTACACCTTC. It translates to CASTQKWQALYGYTF. The chain combines TRBV19 with TRBJ1-2; D not certain. Germline V gene data show CDR1 as LNHDA and CDR2 as SQIVND (reference sequence). This CDR3 comprises 15 residues. Trimming left V 7 bases short and J 5 bases short, with 20 bases between.

This chain uses TRBV5-1 with TRBJ1-2, with unresolved D. CDR1 and CDR2 from the germline V gene are SGHRS and YFSETQ. V lost 0 bases and J lost 4, with 10 bases in between. This CDR3 contains 14 residues. CDR3 region: CASSLVYGFYGYTF. In DNA form, the CDR3 reads TGCGCCAGCAGCTTGGTGTACGGTTTCTATGGCTACACCTTC. Complete variable domain (other parts from reference TRBV5-1 and TRBJ1-2): KAGVTQTPRYLIKTRGQQVTLSCSPISGHRSVSWYQQTPGQGLQFLFEYFSETQRNKGNFPGRFSGRQFSNSRSEMNVSTLELGDSALYLCASSLVYGFYGYTFGSGTRLTVV.

This chain joins TRBV5-4 and TRBJ2-3, with 7 nucleotides matching TRBD1. Germline V gene lookup returns CDR1 SGHNT and CDR2 YYREEE (reference sequence). V lost 4 bases and J lost 4; bases outside the gene matches: 6. The CDR3 contains 14 residues. The CDR3 reads CASSLDRVADTQYF. Here the CDR3 DNA reads TGTGCCAGCAGCCTCGACAGGGTAGCAGATACGCAGTATTTT.

The chain recombines TRBV5-1 with TRBJ2-2, with D unresolved. Germline assignment: CDR1 SGHRS and CDR2 YFSETQ. V shed 0 bases and J shed 7 bases, with 10 bases lying between them. CDR3 length equals 14 residues. CDR3: CASSLDPKSGELFF. The CDR3 nucleotides read TGCGCCAGCAGCTTGGACCCTAAAAGCGGGGAGCTGTTTTTT.

The rearrangement links TRBV7-8 to TRBJ1-5, with a possible D match to TRBD1 (5 bases). Germline V lookup: CDR1 SGHVS, CDR2 FQNEAQ. CDR3 length: 14 residues. Trimming stripped 5 bases from V and 2 bases from J, with 10 bases between. This CDR3 is CASSPSGGNQPQHF. Here the CDR3 DNA reads TGTGCCAGCAGCCCCTCGGGGGGCAATCAGCCCCAGCATTTT.

The chain links TRBV27 to TRBJ2-3; 8 nucleotides line up with TRBD1. From germline, CDR1 is MNHEY and CDR2 SMNVEV (reference sequence). Germline trimming cut 6 bases from V and 5 bases from J; bases unmatched to any gene: 13. The CDR3 has 16 amino acids. The CDR3: CASSWGPGGYGDTQYF. The CDR3 DNA reads TGTGCCAGCAGCTGGGGTCCAGGGGGCTACGGAGATACGCAGTATTTT.

For this clone: Other nucleotide sequences in the sample specify the same CDR3. Here the CDR3 reads CASRTTNTGELFF. DNA of the CDR3: TGTGCCAGCCGGACAACGAACACCGGGGAGCTGTTTTTT. The chain recombines TRBV2 with TRBJ2-2; D might be TRBD1 (5 bases). Germline V gene lookup returns CDR1 SNHLY and CDR2 FYNNEI. The V end was cut by 8 bases, the J end by 0 bases, with 7 bases between. The CDR3 covers 13 residues. Looking up the rest from reference TRBV2 and TRBJ2-2 gives the full variable domain: EPEVTQTPSHQVTQMGQEVILRCVPISNHLYFYWYRQILGQKVEFLVSFYNNEISEKSEIFDDQFSVERPDGSNFTLKIRSTKLEDSAMYFCASRTTNTGELFFGEGSRLTVL.

The chain carries TRBV2 and TRBJ1-4, with TRBD1 matching 7 bases. The ends lost 6 bases at V and 3 bases at J; junction bases unmatched: 7. Germline V gene lookup returns CDR1 SNHLY and CDR2 FYNNEI. The CDR3 is 15 residues long. This CDR3 is CASSPQGSSNEKLFF. In nucleotides, the CDR3 is TGTGCCAGCAGCCCACAGGGGAGTTCTAATGAAAAACTGTTTTTT.

V and J are TRBV30 and TRBJ1-1; TRBD1 aligns across 8 bases. V lost 3 bases to trimming and J lost 1 base; unmatched junction nucleotides: 7. Germline V lookup: CDR1 GTSNPN, CDR2 SVGIG (reference sequence). CDR3 size: 15 residues. The CDR3 loop reads CAWSPSGQANTEAFF. The CDR3 bases are TGTGCCTGGAGCCCATCGGGACAGGCGAACACTGAAGCTTTCTTT.

J is TRBJ1-6 and V is TRBV6-1; TRBD1 might be the D (5 bases). Germline V lookup: CDR1 MNHNS, CDR2 SASEGT. The CDR3 is made up of 13 amino acids. The V gene lost 2 bases and the J gene lost 9 bases, with 8 bases spanning the gap. In nucleotides, the CDR3 is TGTGCCAGCAGTGAAAGGAGGGGTTCACCCCTCCACTTT. This sequence encodes CASSERRGSPLHF.

This chain connects TRBV2 to TRBJ2-6; 9 positions match TRBD1. J was trimmed by 0 bases and V by 7 bases; bases with no gene match: 7. The CDR3 consists of 17 residues. Germline CDR1 SNHLY, CDR2 FYNNEI. For the CDR3, the DNA is TGTGCCAGCACGAAGGGACAGGGCCTCTCTGGGGCCAACGTCCTGACTTTC. Translating it yields CASTKGQGLSGANVLTF.

The gene calls are TRBV2 and TRBJ2-1; 8 nucleotides match TRBD2. The CDR3 has 16 residues. V lost 4 bases and J lost 0; bases outside the gene matches: 5. CDR1 is SNHLY, CDR2 FYNNEI, per germline. The CDR3 nucleotides are TGTGCCAGCAGTGGACGAGCGGGGGCCTCCTACAATGAGCAGTTCTTC. Translated, it gives CASSGRAGASYNEQFF.

This clone was picked up one time. The gene calls are TRBV10-3 and TRBJ2-5; TRBD2 is a possible D gene (7 bases). V was pared by 5 bases and J by 5 bases, with 12 bases between. This CDR3 spans 13 amino acids. Germline assignment: CDR1 ENHRY and CDR2 SYGVKD. CDR3 nucleotides: TGTGCCATCAGTCGGGGGGCGGGGGAGACCCAGTACTTC. Its translation: CAISRGAGETQYF.

This chain links TRBV6-6 with TRBJ2-3; weak D call: TRBD1 (7 bases). V was clipped by 2 bases and J by 0 bases, with 12 bases between them. This CDR3 is built from 16 residues. Germline loops: CDR1 MNHNY, CDR2 SVGAGI (reference sequence). CDR3 region: CASSYGGTVSTDTQYF. The CDR3 nucleotides are TGTGCCAGCAGTTACGGGGGGACAGTGAGCACAGATACGCAGTATTTT.

This chain joins TRBV20-1 and TRBJ1-2; D is undetermined. V shed 0 bases and J shed 6 bases, with 5 bases lying between them. CDR3 length: 11 residues. The germline V gene has CDR1 DFQATT and CDR2 SNEGSKA (reference sequence). The chain's CDR3 is CSARDSNGYTF. The CDR3 DNA sequence: TGCAGTGCTAGAGATTCTAATGGCTACACCTTC.

CDR3 region: CASSPRREITEAFF. CDR3 DNA: TGTGCCAGCAGTCCCCGCCGGGAAATCACTGAAGCTTTCTTT. The gene calls are TRBV27 and TRBJ1-1; D is undetermined. V was shortened by 5 bases and J by 4 bases, with 14 bases between the two germline ends. This CDR3 has 14 residues. In germline, CDR1 is MNHEY, CDR2 SMNVEV (reference sequence).

This clone was recorded many times. V usage is TRBV28 and J usage is TRBJ2-7; D possibly corresponds to TRBD1 (7 bases). The V and J ends lost 6 bases and 4 bases respectively, with 16 bases between them. Germline V lookup: CDR1 MDHEN, CDR2 SYDVKM. The CDR3 spans 14 residues. The CDR3 spells CASRPGGPAYEQYF. The CDR3 bases are TGTGCCAGCAGACCAGGGGGGCCCGCGTACGAGCAGTACTTC.

This clone has just a few counts. This sequence joins TRBV6-4 and TRBJ1-2; the match to TRBD1 covers 7 bases. CDR1 MRHNA and CDR2 SNTAGT come from the germline V gene. This CDR3 spans 15 amino acids. The V segment lost 5 bases and the J segment 0 bases; nucleotides outside the gene matches: 6. As DNA, the CDR3 is TGTGCCAGCAGTATTGAACAGGGGTCTAACTATGGCTACACCTTC. Its translation: CASSIEQGSNYGYTF.

This rearrangement joins TRBV11-2 to TRBJ2-5; 7 nucleotides match TRBD2. Germline V gene sequence: CDR1 SGHAT, CDR2 FQNNGV. The trim removed 5 bases at V and 0 bases at J, leaving 6 bases unmatched. CDR3 length equals 15 residues. CDR3 bases: TGTGCCAGCAGCCCTTTCGGGGGGAACCAAGAGACCCAGTACTTC. Amino acids: CASSPFGGNQETQYF. Full variable domain (missing parts from reference TRBV11-2 and TRBJ2-5): EAGVAQSPRYKIIEKRQSVAFWCNPISGHATLYWYQQILGQGPKLLIQFQNNGVVDDSQLPKDRFSAERLKGVDSTLKIQPAKLEDSAVYLCASSPFGGNQETQYFGPGTRLLVL.

This chain joins TRBV9 and TRBJ2-4; D uncertain. Trimming took off 3 bases at V and 4 bases at J, with 11 bases between the two ends. The CDR3 extends over 14 amino acids. Germline V gene data show CDR1 as SGDLS and CDR2 as YYNGEE. Here the CDR3 reads CASSEAPGKNIQYF. CDR3 in DNA: TGTGCCAGCAGCGAGGCCCCCGGGAAAAACATTCAGTACTTC.

CDR3 sequence: CALGGFDTEAFF. CDR3 DNA sequence: TGTGCCCTAGGGGGTTTCGACACTGAAGCTTTCTTT. This rearrangement joins TRBV28 to TRBJ1-1, with a tentative D call TRBD1 (6 bases). Germline V gene sequence: CDR1 MDHEN, CDR2 SYDVKM. The CDR3 has 12 residues. Trimming shortened V by 11 bases and J by 3 bases, and 13 bases separated the two germline ends.

V is TRBV21-1 and J is TRBJ1-5. TRBV21-1 is given as a pseudogene. This CDR3 has 15 residues. CDR3 sequence: CASSKDNYSNQPQHF. The CDR3 DNA sequence: TGTGCCAGCAGCAAAGACAACTATAGCAATCAGCCCCAGCATTTT.

The chain combines TRBV7-3 with TRBJ1-1; tentative D call: TRBD1 (6 bases). This CDR3 is 14 amino acids long. Trimming removed 5 bases from V and 4 bases from J, with 14 bases in between. From germline, CDR1 is SGHTA and CDR2 FQGTGA. The CDR3 protein is CASSPEGGPTEAFF. In DNA, the CDR3 is TGTGCCAGCAGCCCCGAGGGGGGGCCCACTGAAGCTTTCTTT.

The rearrangement joins TRBV30 to TRBJ1-6; 9 nucleotides line up with TRBD1. The CDR3 runs 14 residues. From germline, CDR1 is GTSNPN and CDR2 SVGIG (reference sequence). The V segment lost 5 bases and the J segment 7 bases; nucleotides outside the gene matches: 6. The chain's CDR3 is CAWGTGWGNSPLHF. The CDR3 DNA reads TGTGCCTGGGGGACAGGGTGGGGAAATTCACCCCTCCACTTT.

The rearrangement links TRBV11-1 to TRBJ1-4; D is unclear. This CDR3 is built from 15 residues. Germline values: CDR1 SGHAT, CDR2 FQDESV (reference sequence). Trimming stripped 1 base from V and 3 bases from J, with 9 bases between. CDR3 sequence (DNA): TGTGCCAGCAGCTTAGACAACACGTCTAATGAAAAACTGTTTTTT. Amino acids: CASSLDNTSNEKLFF.

This clone was counted only a few times. The chain has TRBV19 and TRBJ2-3, with 15 positions matching TRBD2. Germline CDR1 LNHDA, CDR2 SQIVND (reference sequence). There are 18 residues in the CDR3. The trim removed 5 bases at V and 4 bases at J, leaving 10 bases unmatched. The CDR3 DNA reads as TGTGCCAGTAGTTCTCGGACTAGCGGGGGGGCCTTGGCAGATACGCAGTATTTT. Translation gives CASSSRTSGGALADTQYF.

The chain is built from TRBV19 and TRBJ2-7; D remains ambiguous. CDR3 length: 16 amino acids. The V end was cut by 4 bases, the J end by 4 bases, with 20 bases between. Germline CDR1 is LNHDA and CDR2 is SQIVND (reference sequence). The CDR3 region has the DNA TGTGCCAGTAGTACCTCCGCACACATGGCGCGGTACGAGCAGTACTTC. It specifies CASSTSAHMARYEQYF.

The chain has TRBV30 and TRBJ2-7; 8 bases are a match to TRBD2. This CDR3 has 15 amino acids. With 0 bases clipped from V and 3 bases from J, the junction kept 7 bases outside the gene matches. Germline V gene data show CDR1 as GTSNPN and CDR2 as SVGIG (reference sequence). CDR3: CAWSVGGSGVYEQYF. CDR3 bases: TGTGCCTGGAGTGTTGGGGGTAGCGGGGTCTACGAGCAGTACTTC.